The following is a T cell receptor (beta chain) sequence with its context. TCRdb re-derived calls from the RT-PCR reads in MiXCR, one entry per CDR3 protein. The data contain about 620,000 distinct CDR3 sequences, 10% to 12% of them seen just once; the ten biggest clones take up 11%. The record originates from a study of response to subunit inactivated influenza vaccine. V lost 4 bases and J 0 bases, leaving 16 bases between the germline ends. The CDR3 length is 17 residues. The data also belong to a second study, concerning T cells expressing NK-cell markers. Turning to that study: Template switching by 5'RACE with UMIs generated the TCR beta cDNA.

This chain uses TRBV12-3 or TRBV12-4 with TRBJ2-1; D gene uncertain. Source: PBMCs from blood, taken on the day of vaccination. This clonotype was obtained from a man aged 50 or older who received an inactivated influenza vaccine. The CDR3 protein is CASSYFLTASSYNEQFF. CDR3 DNA: TGTGCCAGCAGTTATTTCTTAACGGCCAGCTCCTACAATGAGCAGTTCTTC.